Listed here is a single TCR beta chain. The sample comes from a study of beta chain features in type 1 diabetes. Study details: Patients looked much like healthy donors when it came to age, gender and cell yields.

Sorting that relied on CD45RO/CCR7/CD25/CD127/CD95/CD27 yielded CD4+ naive, central memory, regulatory and stem cell-like memory cells. CDR3 length equals 12 residues. Germline-derived CDR1 and CDR2 are SQVTM and ANQGSEA. Between the trimmed V and J ends, which lost 7 bases and 7 bases, there was a span of 16 bases. Since all of the isolated RNA was reverse transcribed, expressed TCRB transcripts were what got sequenced. Some 3.6 million reads on average were seen across naive, central memory and regulatory T cell samples. The protocol was immunoSEQ multiplex PCR, while the TCRdb copy is restricted to in-frame clones and leaves out a portion. The repertoire includes some 63,000 clones, approximately 59% of them detected once, and about 2.2% sits in the top ten.

The TCR comes from a woman under 30 in good health. The source material was Tregs from blood. The V and J genes are TRBV29-1 and TRBJ1-2, with no clear D. CDR3: CSAPIRRGGYTF. The CDR3 nucleotides read TGCAGCGCTCCGATTAGACGGGGTGGCTACACCTTC.